The sequence of this T cell receptor (beta chain) was determined in a study of blood T cell repertoires in COVID-19. Study-level background: In each case, the material was cDNA or gDNA derived from T cells, B-cell-depleted T cells, or PBMCs.

Authors' methods: Scientists estimated how many nucleated cells there were by amplifying reference gene primers. The protocol was immunoSEQ multiplex PCR, while the TCRdb copy is restricted to in-frame clones and leaves out a portion. The D gene and trimming were derived from the DNA, and the V and J assignments and clone size from that table. The table records 200,000 to 250,000 clones, approximately 86% of them present only once. This TCR came from a man in his 60s with acute or convalescent COVID-19. The source material was peripheral blood.

This CDR3 reads CSASSGYNEQFF. Here the CDR3 DNA reads TGCAGTGCTAGTAGCGGCTACAATGAGCAGTTCTTC. The chain couples TRBV20-1 to TRBJ2-1; D is possibly TRBD2 (6 bases). Germline V gives CDR1 DFQATT, CDR2 SNEGSKA (reference sequence). The CDR3 extends over 12 amino acids. Trimming cost V 3 bases and J 3 bases, with 6 bases left between them.